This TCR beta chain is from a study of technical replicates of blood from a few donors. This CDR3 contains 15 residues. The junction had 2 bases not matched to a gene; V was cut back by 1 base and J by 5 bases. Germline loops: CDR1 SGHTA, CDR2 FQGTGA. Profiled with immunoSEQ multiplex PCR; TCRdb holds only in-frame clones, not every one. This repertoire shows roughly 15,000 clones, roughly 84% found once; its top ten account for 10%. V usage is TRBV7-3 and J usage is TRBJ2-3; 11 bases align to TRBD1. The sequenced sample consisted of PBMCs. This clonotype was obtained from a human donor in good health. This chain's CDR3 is CASSLRTGGQDTQYF. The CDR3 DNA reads TGTGCCAGCAGCTTAAGGACAGGGGGCCAAGATACGCAGTATTTT.